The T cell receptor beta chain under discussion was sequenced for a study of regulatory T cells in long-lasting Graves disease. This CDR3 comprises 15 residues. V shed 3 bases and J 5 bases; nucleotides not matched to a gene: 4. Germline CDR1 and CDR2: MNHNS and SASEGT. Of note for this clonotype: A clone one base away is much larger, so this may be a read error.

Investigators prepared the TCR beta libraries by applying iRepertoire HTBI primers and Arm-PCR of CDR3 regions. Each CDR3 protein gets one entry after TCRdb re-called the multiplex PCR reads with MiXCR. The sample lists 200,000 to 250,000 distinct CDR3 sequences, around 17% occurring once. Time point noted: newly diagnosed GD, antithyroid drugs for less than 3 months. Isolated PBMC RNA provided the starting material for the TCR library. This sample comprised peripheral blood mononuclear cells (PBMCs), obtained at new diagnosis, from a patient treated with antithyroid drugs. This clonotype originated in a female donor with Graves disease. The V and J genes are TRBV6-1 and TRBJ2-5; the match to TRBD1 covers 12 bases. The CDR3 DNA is TGTGCCAGCAGTGAGGGACAGGGGGCTTCTGAGACCCAGTACTTC. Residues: CASSEGQGASETQYF.